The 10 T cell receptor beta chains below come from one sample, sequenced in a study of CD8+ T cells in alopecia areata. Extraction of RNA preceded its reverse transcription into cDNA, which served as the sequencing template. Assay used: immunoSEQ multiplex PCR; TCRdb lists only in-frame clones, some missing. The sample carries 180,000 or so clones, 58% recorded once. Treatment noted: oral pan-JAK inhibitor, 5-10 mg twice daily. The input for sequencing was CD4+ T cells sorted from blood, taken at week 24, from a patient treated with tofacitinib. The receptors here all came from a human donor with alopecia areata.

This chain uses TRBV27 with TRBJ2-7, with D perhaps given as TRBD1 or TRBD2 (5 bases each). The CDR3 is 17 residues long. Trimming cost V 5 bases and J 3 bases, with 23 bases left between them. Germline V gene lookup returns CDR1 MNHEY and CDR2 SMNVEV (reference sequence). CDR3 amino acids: CASSPQRGVGHIYEQYF. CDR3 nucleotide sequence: TGTGCCAGCAGTCCCCAGAGAGGGGTCGGACATATCTACGAGCAGTACTTC.

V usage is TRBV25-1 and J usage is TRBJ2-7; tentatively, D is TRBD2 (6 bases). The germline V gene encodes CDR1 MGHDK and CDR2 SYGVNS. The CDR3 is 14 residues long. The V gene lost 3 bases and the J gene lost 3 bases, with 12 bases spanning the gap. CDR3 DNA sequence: TGTGCCAGCAGTGAGTCGGGACTCCTCTACGAGCAGTACTTC. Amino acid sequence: CASSESGLLYEQYF.

The CDR3 DNA sequence: TGTGCCAGCAGCAACCTAATCCTCTTCGGGGAGACCCAGTACTTC. The encoded protein is CASSNLILFGETQYF. The chain carries TRBV7-2 and TRBJ2-5; D remains ambiguous. The length of the CDR3 is 15 residues. V shed 5 bases and J shed 5 bases, with 18 bases lying between them. Germline-derived CDR1 and CDR2 are SGHTA and FQGNSA.

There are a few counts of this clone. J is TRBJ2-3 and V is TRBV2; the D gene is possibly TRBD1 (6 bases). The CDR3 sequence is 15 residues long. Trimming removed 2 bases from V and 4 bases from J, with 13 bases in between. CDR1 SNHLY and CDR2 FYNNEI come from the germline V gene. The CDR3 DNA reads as TGTGCCAGCAGTGAACAGGGGATGGTGGCAGATACGCAGTATTTT. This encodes CASSEQGMVADTQYF.

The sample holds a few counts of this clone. For the CDR3, the DNA is TGTGCCAGCAAAACTAGCGGGAAAAACACCGGGGAGCTGTTTTTT. Encoded protein: CASKTSGKNTGELFF. The chain employs TRBV28 and TRBJ2-2, with 10 bases identical to TRBD2. The germline CDR1 and CDR2 sequences are MDHEN and SYDVKM. The ends lost 7 bases at V and 2 bases at J; junction bases unmatched: 4. This CDR3 contains 15 residues. Full variable domain (remainder filled in from reference TRBV28 and TRBJ2-2): DVKVTQSSRYLVKRTGEKVFLECVQDMDHENMFWYRQDPGLGLRLIYFSYDVKMKEKGDIPEGYSVSREKKERFSLILESASTNQTSMYLCASKTSGKNTGELFFGEGSRLTVL.

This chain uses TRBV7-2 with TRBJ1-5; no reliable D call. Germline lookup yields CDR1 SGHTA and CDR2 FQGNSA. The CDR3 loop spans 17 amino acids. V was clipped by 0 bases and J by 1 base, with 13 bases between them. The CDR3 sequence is CASSLATALGSNQPQHF. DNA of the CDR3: TGTGCCAGCAGCTTAGCCACAGCATTAGGCAGCAATCAGCCCCAGCATTTT.

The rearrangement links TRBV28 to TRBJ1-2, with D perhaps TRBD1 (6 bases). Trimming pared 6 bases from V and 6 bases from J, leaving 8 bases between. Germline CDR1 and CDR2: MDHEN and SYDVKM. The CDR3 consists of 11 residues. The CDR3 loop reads CASRGANGYTF. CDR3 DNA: TGTGCCAGCAGGGGGGCGAATGGCTACACCTTC.

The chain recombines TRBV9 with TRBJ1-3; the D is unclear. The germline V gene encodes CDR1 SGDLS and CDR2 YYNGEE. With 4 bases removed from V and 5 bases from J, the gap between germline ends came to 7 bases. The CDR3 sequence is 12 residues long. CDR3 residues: CASSPHRNTIYF. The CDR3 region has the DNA TGTGCCAGCAGCCCTCATCGAAACACCATATATTTT.

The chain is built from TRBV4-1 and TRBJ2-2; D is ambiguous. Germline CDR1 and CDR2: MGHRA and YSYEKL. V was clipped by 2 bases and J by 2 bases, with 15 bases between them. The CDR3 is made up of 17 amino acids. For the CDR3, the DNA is TGCGCCAGCAGCCAACATCACCAAAGCGAAAACACCGGGGAGCTGTTTTTT. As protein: CASSQHHQSENTGELFF.

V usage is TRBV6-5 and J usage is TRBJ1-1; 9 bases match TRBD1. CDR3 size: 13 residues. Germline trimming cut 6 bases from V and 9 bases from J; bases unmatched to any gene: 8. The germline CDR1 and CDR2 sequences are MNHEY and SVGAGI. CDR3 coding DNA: TGTGCCAGCAGCTCGCCAGGACAGGGGAAAGCTTTCTTT. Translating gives CASSSPGQGKAFF.